Sequencing of this T cell receptor beta chain was carried out in a study of regulatory T cells in long-lasting Graves disease (dated by TCRdb to the early 2020s). For context, the study as a whole: Patients with newly diagnosed Graves' disease had been on antithyroid drugs for under 3 months. Peripheral blood TCR sequencing and RNA sequencing compared persistent Graves' disease patients with newly diagnosed Graves' disease patients. A total of about 35 samples underwent TCR sequencing, from 13 patients with persistent Graves' disease and some 20 patients with newly diagnosed Graves' disease. The study was conducted in China and was registered as a clinical trial.

The full study reports these points: The authors acknowledged the small sample size as a limitation that may reduce accuracy. Lower TCR Shannon entropy and fewer highly expanded clones were observed in persistent Graves' disease patients than in newly diagnosed patients, which suggested clonal expansion. Sequencing and analysis were restricted to the TCR beta chain. Because the primary lesion, thyroid tissue, could not be accessed, the study looked at peripheral blood alone. TRBV28, TRBJ1-2 and TRBJ2-5 were preferentially used in persistent disease, while TRBV20-1 and TRBJ2-1 were favored in newly diagnosed disease. A larger number of public clonotypes was shared among persistent patients (approximately 2,600) than among newly diagnosed patients (more than 850).

What this sample's time point label stands for: newly diagnosed GD, antithyroid drugs for less than 3 months. RNA was extracted from PBMCs in TRIzol for both TCR sequencing and RNA sequencing. The diagnosis of Graves' disease followed American Thyroid Association guidelines. The patients came from an endocrinology department in Xi'an, China. From each patient, approximately 9.9 milliliters of peripheral blood was collected into an EDTA anticoagulant tube. Ficoll Paque Plus density gradient separation was used to isolate PBMCs, and no further T cell sorting was performed. An Agilent 2100 Bioanalyzer and agarose gel were used to assess RNA quality, and a NanoDrop 2000 was used to measure RNA concentration. The library was produced with multiplex PCR. The instrument given in TCRdb is Illumina HiSeq 4000. iRepertoire HTBI primers and Arm-PCR amplification of CDR3 regions were used to construct TCR beta libraries. Before sequencing, the PCR products went through gel purification. The original pipeline was this. Gene usage analysis of CDR3 amino acid clonotypes used the roughly 60 TRBV and 11 to 15 TRBJ segments found across samples. Filtered high-quality paired reads were merged into contigs using COPE and FqMerger. Contigs were aligned with BLAST to IMGT TRBV, TRBD and TRBJ reference genes, and CDR3 was defined per IMGT. Highly expanded clones were defined as clonotypes with a frequency above 0.1%. Shannon entropy was used to measure repertoire diversity, and the Gini coefficient was used to measure V-J evenness. A clonotype was considered public if more than one individual shared it. TCRdb handled the public reads itself, with Q25 trimming in fastp and clone calling in MiXCR, and kept productive beta chains. Rows matching on CDR3 protein sequence are summarized as one entry with the most common DNA and genes. TCRdb, rather than the study authors, made the V and J calls. This sample holds 450,000 to 600,000 distinct CDR3 sequences; roughly 17% were observed only once. The ten biggest clones cover 9% to 15% of the sample.

The CDR3 measures 17 amino acids from cysteine to phenylalanine. The kept DNA is CDR3 alone, 51 bases in frame from the first base. Here V drops 3 bases and J drops 7 bases, and the junction holds 14 bases not matched to any gene. Note on this clonotype: The antigen it recognizes is unknown. No much larger clone is present one base from it, and per-base qualities are unavailable.

This sample also belongs to another study, concerning T cells in Graves' hyperthyroidism and ophthalmopathy. Drawing on the second study: A patient counted as having stable Graves' hyperthyroidism if no progression to ophthalmopathy occurred over 18 months of follow-up. Hyperthyroidism patients were newly diagnosed, with disease duration under 2 months, and aged 18 to 65 years. Exclusion was applied to patients with uncontrolled infections, other autoimmune diseases, pregnancy or lactation. Diagnoses relied on clinical symptoms, serum thyroxine and TRAb, thyroid ultrasound and orbital computed tomography. The TCR CDR3 was subjected to a first round of RT-PCR using the HTBI primer set and the Qiagen OneStep RT-PCR kit. Most expanded thyroid clonotypes (frequency above 0.001) were also found in blood, which suggests that blood repertoires may mirror thyroid immune responses. A model built on a 13 V-J signature distinguished ophthalmopathy from stable hyperthyroidism, reaching about 88% sensitivity and 81.08% specificity in cross-validation and 80%/75% in testing. In validation, the model predicted progression to ophthalmopathy with approximately 71% sensitivity and about 73% specificity, a median of about 6 months before onset. To identify TCR V-J signatures that set the groups apart, the researchers used a discovery cohort of more than 95 patients, made up of 40 to 45 with Graves' ophthalmopathy and some 60 with stable Graves' hyperthyroidism. Whether ophthalmopathy could be predicted prospectively was tested in an independent validation cohort made up of approximately 19 hyperthyroidism patients plus 17 patients who later progressed to ophthalmopathy. The 90 to 100 discovery patients were randomly split 7:3 into training and test sets. Thyroid tissue and blood T-cell repertoires from six Graves' hyperthyroidism patients were also compared in the study. After sampling, hyperthyroidism patients received methimazole starting at 30 mg daily, and ophthalmopathy patients received high-dose intravenous methylprednisolone. Libraries were constructed in a second round of multiplex PCR, after which size selection and purification were carried out. Paired-end sequencing of the libraries was performed with 100 bp reads on an Illumina HiSeq2000. Raw data were processed with SOAPnuke, discarding reads with adapters, uncalled bases, mean Phred below 15, or no exact constant-primer or identifier match. High-quality paired reads were merged using COPE v1.2.5, and each unique nucleotide sequence was defined as a clonotype. MiTCR v1.1 was used to align clonotypes to the IMGT TRBV, TRBD and TRBJ reference segments. The analysis included only V-J combinations with a frequency above 0.0001, which together covered more than 98% of the repertoires. A TCS score was defined as the ratio between F50 (clonal expansion) and ExV (chaos), using BLOSUM62-based TCRdist between CDR3 peptides within each V-J. Welch's t-statistics and random forest reduced just over 500 V-J features to roughly 13, which were used in a naive Bayes classifier (R e1071). No statistical method was used to fix the sample size in advance, and group allocation was not hidden from the investigators. TCR Vbeta CDR3 sequencing of some 140 peripheral blood samples (roughly 43 ophthalmopathy, 70 to 85 hyperthyroidism and approximately 17 progressor patients) is reported in the paper.

The receptor comes from a man aged 35 to 55 with Graves disease. Donor details come from another sample of the same person, matched by shared clones. The source was peripheral blood mononuclear cells (PBMCs), collected at new diagnosis, from a patient treated with antithyroid drugs. The sequence joins TRBV12-3 or TRBV12-4 to TRBJ2-2; the junction holds 7 bases that match TRBD2. The CDR3 protein: CASSLSAGTIFGGELFF. In nucleotide form, the sequence is TGTGCCAGCAGTTTGTCCGCTGGGACTATTTTCGGCGGGGAGCTGTTTTTT.